This is a list of T cell receptor beta chains from one sample in a study of CD8+CD57+ T cells in acquired aplastic anemia. TCRdb processed the reads anew with MiXCR; each CDR3 protein has one entry. The sample shows about 190,000 distinct CDR3 sequences, 48% of them seen only once. Sequences were obtained from sorted CD4+, CD8+, or CD8+CD57+ T cells (not recorded which) from PBMCs. The receptor set was obtained from a human donor with aplastic anemia. CDR3s include the opening cysteine and the closing phenylalanine or tryptophan. D genes are given only for firm matches. Part of the rows lack a size; the others show once, few, many or a class for expanded clones.

d_call clone_size j_call v_call cdr3_aa cdr3_nt
NA many TRBJ2-3 TRBV2 CASTAGTTDTQYF TGTGCCAGCACCGCCGGGACCACAGATACGCAGTATTTT
NA NA TRBJ2-5 TRBV2 CASSVGPGAQYF TGTGCCAGCAGTGTCGGTCCTGGGGCCCAGTACTTC
NA NA TRBJ2-7 TRBV7-9 CASSPDEYEQYF TGTGCCAGCAGCCCAGATGAGTACGAGCAGTACTTC
NA many TRBJ1-4 TRBV20-1 CSAREVDPREELFF TGCAGTGCTAGGGAGGTAGACCCCAGGGAAGAACTGTTTTTT
NA NA TRBJ1-2 TRBV7-9 CASSFGGGYGYTF TGTGCCAGCAGCTTCGGGGGCGGGTATGGCTACACCTTC
TRBD1 once TRBJ1-1 TRBV12-3/TRBV12-4 CASRTGANTEAFF TGTGCCAGCAGAACAGGGGCAAACACTGAAGCTTTCTTT
NA few TRBJ2-2 TRBV14 CASSPPAKGTGELFF TGTGCCAGCAGCCCGCCGGCCAAGGGCACCGGGGAGCTGTTTTTT
TRBD2 few TRBJ2-3 TRBV5-1 CASSLVSLAGVPDTQYF TGCGCCAGCAGCTTGGTGAGCCTAGCGGGAGTCCCAGATACGCAGTATTTT
NA few TRBJ2-7 TRBV10-1 CASRYPDTYEQYF TGCGCCAGCAGATACCCCGACACCTACGAGCAGTACTTC
NA NA TRBJ1-3 TRBV15 CATSRGGRADF TGTGCCACCAGCAGAGGTGGGAGAGCGGATTTT
NA once TRBJ1-1 TRBV29-1 CSVGGTFYEAFF TGCAGCGTTGGGGGGACCTTCTATGAAGCTTTCTTT
NA medium-sized TRBJ2-2 TRBV25-1 CASSENTGELFF TGTGCCAGCAGCGAGAACACCGGGGAGCTGTTTTTT
NA NA TRBJ1-6 TRBV9 CASSGGFSPLHF TGTGCCAGCAGCGGGGGCTTTTCACCCCTCCACTTT
TRBD1 NA TRBJ1-3 TRBV6-1 CASSTGQGPLSGNTIYF TGTGCCAGCAGTACTGGACAGGGCCCCCTCTCTGGAAACACCATATATTTT
TRBD1 NA TRBJ1-2 TRBV7-2 CASGSGGYGYTF TGTGCCAGCGGTTCAGGGGGCTATGGCTACACCTTC
TRBD1 NA TRBJ1-6 TRBV4-1 CASSQGEIGQGNSPLHF TGCGCCAGCAGCCAAGGAGAAATAGGACAGGGAAATTCACCCCTCCACTTT
NA NA TRBJ2-2 TRBV28 CASSTRGTGELFF TGTGCCAGCAGTACCAGGGGAACCGGGGAGCTGTTTTTT
TRBD1 few TRBJ2-5 TRBV24-1 CATSESGTVETQYF TGTGCCACCAGTGAATCAGGGACAGTAGAGACCCAGTACTTC
NA NA TRBJ2-3 TRBV29-1 CSVRKGNRVTDTQYF TGCAGCGTCCGTAAGGGGAATCGAGTAACAGATACGCAGTATTTT
TRBD1 many TRBJ2-1 TRBV19 CASTTTQGVNEQFF TGTGCCAGTACCACGACTCAGGGGGTCAATGAGCAGTTCTTC
NA NA TRBJ1-6 TRBV7-9 CASSLVGVGSPLHF TGTGCCAGCAGCTTAGTGGGGGTAGGTTCACCCCTCCACTTT
NA NA TRBJ2-3 TRBV2 CASGGGFTDTQYF TGTGCCAGCGGGGGCGGGTTCACAGATACGCAGTATTTT
NA NA TRBJ2-7 TRBV7-9 CASSLVETRTPEQYF TGTGCCAGCAGCTTAGTTGAGACTAGAACTCCCGAGCAGTACTTC
TRBD1 NA TRBJ2-5 TRBV2 CASSEGTGVVETQYF TGTGCCAGCAGTGAGGGGACAGGGGTTGTGGAGACCCAGTACTTC
TRBD1 once TRBJ1-2 TRBV10-3 CAIRLQGTANYGYTF TGTGCCATCAGGCTACAGGGGACCGCTAACTATGGCTACACCTTC
NA many TRBJ2-1 TRBV19 CASSIATEQFF TGTGCCAGTAGTATAGCAACCGAGCAGTTCTTC
NA many TRBJ2-1 TRBV5-6 CASSLVGVNDEQFF TGTGCCAGCAGCTTGGTGGGGGTGAATGATGAGCAGTTCTTC
NA NA TRBJ1-1 TRBV10-3 CAISESLGLAEAFF TGTGCCATCAGTGAGTCCCTGGGGCTGGCTGAAGCTTTCTTT
NA NA TRBJ2-7 TRBV9 CASRAAEGHEQYF TGTGCCAGCAGAGCCGCGGAGGGGCACGAGCAGTACTTC
NA few TRBJ2-2 TRBV19 CASSRGTRDTGELFF TGTGCCAGTAGTAGGGGGACTCGCGACACCGGGGAGCTGTTTTTT
TRBD1 few TRBJ1-2 TRBV7-9 CASSVTGSVGYTF TGTGCCAGCAGCGTGACAGGGTCGGTCGGCTACACCTTC
NA NA TRBJ2-7 TRBV7-9 CASRSQGYYEQYF TGTGCCAGCAGGTCACAGGGTTACTACGAGCAGTACTTC
TRBD2 NA TRBJ2-2 TRBV11-1 CASSTGLAGGPRRTGELFF TGTGCCAGCAGCACGGGACTAGCGGGAGGGCCCCGGCGGACCGGGGAGCTGTTTTTT
NA once TRBJ1-1 TRBV10-3 CAIMDSTEAFF TGTGCCATCATGGACAGTACTGAAGCTTTCTTT
NA few TRBJ2-1 TRBV24-1 CATKDQFNEQFF TGTGCCACCAAAGACCAGTTCAATGAGCAGTTCTTC
NA NA TRBJ1-1 TRBV10-3 CAISDAATEAFF TGTGCCATCAGTGATGCCGCCACTGAAGCTTTCTTT
NA many TRBJ1-6 TRBV30 CAWSAQTGTLRPPLHF TGTGCCTGGAGTGCTCAAACCGGGACACTGAGGCCACCCCTCCACTTT
NA NA TRBJ2-7 TRBV6-1 CASSEAGRSIAYF TGTGCCAGCAGTGAAGCGGGACGTTCTATTGCGTACTTC
NA few TRBJ2-3 TRBV19 CASTGGGHTDTQYF TGTGCCAGTACGGGCGGGGGACACACAGATACGCAGTATTTT
NA once TRBJ2-7 TRBV2 CASSERGMGQVRFYEQYF TGTGCCAGCAGTGAAAGGGGGATGGGGCAGGTGAGGTTCTACGAGCAGTACTTC
TRBD1 many TRBJ1-1 TRBV9 CASSKGAAGTEAFF TGTGCCAGCAGCAAGGGGGCTGCCGGAACTGAAGCTTTCTTT
NA NA TRBJ1-1 TRBV10-3 CASSGGQRTSEAFF TGTGCCAGCAGTGGTGGTCAGCGAACATCTGAAGCTTTCTTT
NA NA TRBJ1-5 TRBV10-3 CAISEGMSNQPQHF TGTGCCATCTCTGAAGGGATGAGCAATCAGCCCCAGCATTTT
NA NA TRBJ1-1 TRBV7-9 CASSLDVWTEAFF TGTGCCAGCAGCTTAGATGTCTGGACTGAAGCTTTCTTT
NA many TRBJ2-6 TRBV6-5 CASKGPGANVLTF TGTGCCAGCAAAGGGCCTGGGGCCAACGTCCTGACTTTC
TRBD1 NA TRBJ2-5 TRBV5-1 CASSYRGTGRGETQYF TGCGCCAGCAGTTACCGAGGGACAGGGCGAGGGGAGACCCAGTACTTC
TRBD2 many TRBJ2-3 TRBV9 CASSVGVSGRSDTQYF TGTGCCAGCAGCGTAGGGGTTAGCGGGAGGTCGGATACGCAGTATTTT
NA NA TRBJ2-7 TRBV19 CASALGGVYEQYF TGTGCCAGTGCTCTAGGGGGAGTCTACGAGCAGTACTTC